The clone carrying this T cell receptor (beta chain) was counted between two and nine times. As yet, its antigen is unknown. The sequenced target, TCR beta, came from blood CD8+ and CD4+ T cells. Negative isolation was used for CD8+ and CD4+ T cells and FACS enrichment for TEMRA cells. The data are from a study of CD8 T cells in Susac syndrome. The CDR3 has 13 residues. Germline CDR1 is SGHAT and CDR2 is FQDESV (reference sequence). V dropped 1 base and J dropped 7 bases, with 11 bases sitting between them. Reverse transcription of about 0.45 to 1 ug RNA used random hexamers. MiXCR, applied by TCRdb to the immunoSEQ multiplex PCR reads, yields one record per CDR3 protein. The sample yields 100,000 to 150,000 distinct CDR3 sequences, around 86% seen once. Findings and caveats of the study: As the study acknowledged, the number of individuals who were part of its TCR sequencing and HLA analysis was relatively small.

This sequence was found in a human donor with multiple sclerosis. Material: CD8+ T cells from PBMCs. V gene TRBV11-1 combines with J gene TRBJ2-7; D remains ambiguous. This chain's CDR3 is CASSLVGVGEQYF. The CDR3 region has the DNA TGTGCCAGCAGCTTAGTCGGCGTGGGAGAGCAGTACTTC.